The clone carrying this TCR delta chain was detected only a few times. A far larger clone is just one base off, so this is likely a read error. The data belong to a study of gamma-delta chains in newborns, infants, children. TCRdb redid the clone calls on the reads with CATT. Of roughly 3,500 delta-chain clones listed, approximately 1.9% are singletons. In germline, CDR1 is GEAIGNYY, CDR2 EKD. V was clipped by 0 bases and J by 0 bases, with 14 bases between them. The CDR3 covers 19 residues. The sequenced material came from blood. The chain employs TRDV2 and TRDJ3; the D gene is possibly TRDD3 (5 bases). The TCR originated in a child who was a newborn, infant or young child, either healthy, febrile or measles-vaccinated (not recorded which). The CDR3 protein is CACDTAGSPSSWDTRQMFF. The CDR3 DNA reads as TGTGCCTGTGACACCGCTGGGAGTCCGAGCTCCTGGGACACCCGACAGATGTTTTTC.